The following is a T cell receptor (beta chain) sequence with its context. TCR beta CDR3 regions were amplified from RNA. The TCR CDR3 was amplified in a first-round RT-PCR using the HTBI primer set. TCRdb recomputed calls from the multiplex PCR reads with MiXCR, one row per CDR3 protein. This sample has roughly 700,000 distinct CDR3 sequences; approximately 40% occur once, and the top ten carry around a third. This record comes from a study of T cells in Graves' hyperthyroidism and ophthalmopathy. The CDR3 length is 13 residues. Between the trimmed V and J ends, which lost 6 bases and 6 bases, there was a span of 11 bases. The germline V gene has CDR1 SGHTA and CDR2 FQGNSA.

The chain joins TRBV7-2 to TRBJ2-2; TRBD1 might be the D (6 bases). Input material: blood. The clonotype was recovered from a woman aged 40 to 50 with Graves' hyperthyroidism. The CDR3 bases are TGTGCCAGCAGACCGGACAGTCCCGGGGAGCTGTTTTTT. Its protein product is CASRPDSPGELFF. Full variable domain (rest looked up from reference TRBV7-2 and TRBJ2-2): GAGVSQSPSNKVTEKGKDVELRCDPISGHTALYWYRQSLGQGLEFLIYFQGNSAPDKSGLPSDRFSAERTGGSVSTLTIQRTQQEDSAVYLCASRPDSPGELFFGEGSRLTVL.